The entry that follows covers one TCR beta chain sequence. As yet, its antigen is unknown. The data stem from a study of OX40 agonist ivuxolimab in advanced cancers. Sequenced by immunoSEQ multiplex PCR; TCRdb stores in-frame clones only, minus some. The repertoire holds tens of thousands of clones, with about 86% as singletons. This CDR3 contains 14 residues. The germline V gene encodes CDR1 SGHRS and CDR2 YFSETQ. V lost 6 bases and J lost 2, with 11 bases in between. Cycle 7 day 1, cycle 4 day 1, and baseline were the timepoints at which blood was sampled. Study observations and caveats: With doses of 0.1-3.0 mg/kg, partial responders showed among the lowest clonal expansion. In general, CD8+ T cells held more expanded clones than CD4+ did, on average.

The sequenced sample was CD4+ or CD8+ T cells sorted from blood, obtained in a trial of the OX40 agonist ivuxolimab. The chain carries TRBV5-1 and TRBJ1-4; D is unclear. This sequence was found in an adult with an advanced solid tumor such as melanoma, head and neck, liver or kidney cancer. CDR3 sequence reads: CASTLSPTNEKLFF. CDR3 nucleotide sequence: TGCGCCAGCACCCTAAGCCCGACTAATGAAAAACTGTTTTTT.